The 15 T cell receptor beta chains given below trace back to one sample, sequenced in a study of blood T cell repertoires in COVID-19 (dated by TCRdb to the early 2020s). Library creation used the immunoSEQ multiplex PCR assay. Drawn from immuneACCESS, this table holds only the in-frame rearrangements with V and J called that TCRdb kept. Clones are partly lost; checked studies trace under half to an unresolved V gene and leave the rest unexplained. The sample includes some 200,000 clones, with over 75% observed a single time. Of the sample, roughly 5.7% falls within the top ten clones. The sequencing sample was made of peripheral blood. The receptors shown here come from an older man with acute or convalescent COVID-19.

CDR3 in amino acids: CASSTNRDRETMRQFF. The CDR3 DNA follows: TGTGCCAGCAGCACTAACCGGGACAGGGAGACAATGAGGCAGTTCTTC. The V and J genes are TRBV11-3 and TRBJ2-1, with TRBD1 identical over 9 bases. The CDR3 sequence is 16 residues long. CDR1 SGHNT and CDR2 YENEEA come from the germline V gene. V was clipped by 5 bases and J by 12 bases; unmatched bases: 17.

DNA of the CDR3: TGTGCCAGCAGCTTAGGGGTCCGGACACCCAACACTGAAGCTTTCTTT. It encodes CASSLGVRTPNTEAFF. This chain links TRBV7-2 with TRBJ1-1; weak D call: TRBD1 (5 bases). Germline V CDR1 and CDR2: SGHTA, FQGNSA. Trimming left V 1 base short and J 2 bases short, with 14 bases between. CDR3 length equals 16 residues.

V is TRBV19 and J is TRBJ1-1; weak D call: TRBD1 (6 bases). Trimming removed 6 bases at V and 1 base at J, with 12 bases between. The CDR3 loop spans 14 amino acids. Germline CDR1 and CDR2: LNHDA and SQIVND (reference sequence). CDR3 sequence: CASSLTGTNTEAFF. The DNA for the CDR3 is TGTGCCAGTAGCCTCACAGGGACGAACACTGAAGCTTTCTTT.

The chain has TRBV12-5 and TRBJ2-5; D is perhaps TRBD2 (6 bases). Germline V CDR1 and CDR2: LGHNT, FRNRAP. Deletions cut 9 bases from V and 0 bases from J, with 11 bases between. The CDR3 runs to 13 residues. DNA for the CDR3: TGTGCTAGCCGGGAGCAGAACCAAGAGACCCAGTACTTC. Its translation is CASREQNQETQYF.

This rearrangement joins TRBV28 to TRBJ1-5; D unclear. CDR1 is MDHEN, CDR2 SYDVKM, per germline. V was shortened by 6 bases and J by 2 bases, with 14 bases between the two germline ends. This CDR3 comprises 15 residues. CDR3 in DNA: TGTGCCAGCAGGAGGGCATCCCCTGGCAATCAGCCCCAGCATTTT. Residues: CASRRASPGNQPQHF.

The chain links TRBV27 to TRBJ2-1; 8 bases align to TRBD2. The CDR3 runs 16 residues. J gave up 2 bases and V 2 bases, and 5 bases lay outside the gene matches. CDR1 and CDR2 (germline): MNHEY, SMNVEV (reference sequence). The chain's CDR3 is CASSLIWREAYNEQFF. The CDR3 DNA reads TGTGCCAGCAGTTTAATTTGGCGGGAGGCCTACAATGAGCAGTTCTTC.

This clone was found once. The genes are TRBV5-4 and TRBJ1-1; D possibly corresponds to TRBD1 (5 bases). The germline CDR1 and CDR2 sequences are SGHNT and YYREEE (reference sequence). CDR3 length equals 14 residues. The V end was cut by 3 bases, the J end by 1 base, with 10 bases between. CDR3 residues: CASSWGGQNTEAFF. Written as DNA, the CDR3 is TGTGCCAGCAGCTGGGGCGGACAGAACACTGAAGCTTTCTTT.

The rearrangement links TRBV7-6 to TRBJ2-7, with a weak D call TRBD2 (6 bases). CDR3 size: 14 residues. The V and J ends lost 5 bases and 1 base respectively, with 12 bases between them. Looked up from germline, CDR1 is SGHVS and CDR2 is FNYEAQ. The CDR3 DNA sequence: TGTGCCAGCAGCCCCCGGGACTCATCCTACGAGCAGTACGTC. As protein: CASSPRDSSYEQYV.

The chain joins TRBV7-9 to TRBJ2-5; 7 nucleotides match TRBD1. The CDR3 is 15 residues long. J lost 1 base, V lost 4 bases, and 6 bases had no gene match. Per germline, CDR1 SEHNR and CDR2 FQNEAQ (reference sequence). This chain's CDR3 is CASSSGQILQETQYF. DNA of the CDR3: TGTGCCAGCAGCTCGGGACAGATTCTCCAAGAGACCCAGTACTTC.

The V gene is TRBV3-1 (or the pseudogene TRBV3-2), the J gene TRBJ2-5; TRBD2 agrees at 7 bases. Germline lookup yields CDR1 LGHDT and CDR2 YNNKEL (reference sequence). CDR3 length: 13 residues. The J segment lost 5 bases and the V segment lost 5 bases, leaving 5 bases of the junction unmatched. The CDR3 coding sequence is TGTGCCAGCAGCGTCCGGGGAGGGGAGACCCAGTACTTC. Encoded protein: CASSVRGGETQYF.

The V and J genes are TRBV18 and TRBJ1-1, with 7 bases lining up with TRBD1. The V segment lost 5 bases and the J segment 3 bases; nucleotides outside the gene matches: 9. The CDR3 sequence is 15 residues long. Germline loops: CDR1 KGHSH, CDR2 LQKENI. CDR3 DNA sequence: TGTGCCAGCTCATCGCATACAGGGGCAGACACTGAAGCTTTCTTT. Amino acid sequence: CASSSHTGADTEAFF.

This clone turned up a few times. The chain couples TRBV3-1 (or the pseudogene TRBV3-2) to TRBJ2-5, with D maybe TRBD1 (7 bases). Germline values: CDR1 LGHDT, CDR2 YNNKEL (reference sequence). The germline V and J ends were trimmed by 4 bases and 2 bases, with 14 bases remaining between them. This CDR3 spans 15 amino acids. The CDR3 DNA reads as TGTGCCAGCAGCCCCGGGGCGGGACAGCAAGAGACCCAGTACTTC. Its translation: CASSPGAGQQETQYF.

As DNA, the CDR3 is TGTGCCAGCAGCCCCCCTGGGAGTGAGACCCAGTACTTC. Its translation is CASSPPGSETQYF. V and J are TRBV7-9 and TRBJ2-5, with a tentative D call TRBD2 (5 bases). The CDR3 is 13 residues long. Trimming removed 5 bases at V and 5 bases at J, with 12 bases between. Germline V gene data show CDR1 as SEHNR and CDR2 as FQNEAQ (reference sequence).

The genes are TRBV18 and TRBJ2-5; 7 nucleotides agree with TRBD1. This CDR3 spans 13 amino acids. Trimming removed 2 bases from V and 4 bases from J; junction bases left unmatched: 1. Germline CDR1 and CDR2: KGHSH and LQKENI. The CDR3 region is CASSPNRGETQYF. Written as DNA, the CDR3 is TGTGCCAGCTCACCAAACAGGGGAGAGACCCAGTACTTC.

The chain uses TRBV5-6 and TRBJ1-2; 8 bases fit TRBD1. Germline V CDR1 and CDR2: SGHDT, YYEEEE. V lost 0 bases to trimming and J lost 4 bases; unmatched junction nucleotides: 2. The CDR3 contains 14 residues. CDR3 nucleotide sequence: TGTGCCAGCAGCTTGGAGGACAGGGTCTATGGCTACACCTTC. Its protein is CASSLEDRVYGYTF.